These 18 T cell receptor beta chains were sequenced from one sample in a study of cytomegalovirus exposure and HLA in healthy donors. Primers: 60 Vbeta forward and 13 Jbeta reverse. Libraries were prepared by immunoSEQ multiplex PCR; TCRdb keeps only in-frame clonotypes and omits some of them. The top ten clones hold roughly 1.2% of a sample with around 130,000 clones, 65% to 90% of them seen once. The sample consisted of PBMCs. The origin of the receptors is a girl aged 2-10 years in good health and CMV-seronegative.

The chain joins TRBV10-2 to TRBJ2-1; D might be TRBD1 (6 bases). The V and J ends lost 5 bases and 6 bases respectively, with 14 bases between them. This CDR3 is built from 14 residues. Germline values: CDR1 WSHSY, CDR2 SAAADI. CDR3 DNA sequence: TGCGCCAGCAGTAGCAGGGGTAATGGCAATGAGCAGTTCTTC. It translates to CASSSRGNGNEQFF.

The CDR3 here is CASSFGGSTGELFF. CDR3 nucleotide sequence: TGTGCCAGCAGCTTCGGAGGAAGCACCGGGGAGCTGTTTTTT. This chain connects TRBV13 to TRBJ2-2; TRBD2 might be the D (5 bases). V shed 3 bases and J shed 4 bases, with 9 bases lying between them. This CDR3 contains 14 residues. Germline V gene sequence: CDR1 PRHDT, CDR2 FYEKMQ (reference sequence).

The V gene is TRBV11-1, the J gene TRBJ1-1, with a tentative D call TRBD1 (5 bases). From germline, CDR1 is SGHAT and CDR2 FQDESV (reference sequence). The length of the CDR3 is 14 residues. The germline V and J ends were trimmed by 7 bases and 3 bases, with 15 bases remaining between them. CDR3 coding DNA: TGTGCCAGCACCCCACGCGGGGGGGACACTGAAGCTTTCTTT. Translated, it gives CASTPRGGDTEAFF.

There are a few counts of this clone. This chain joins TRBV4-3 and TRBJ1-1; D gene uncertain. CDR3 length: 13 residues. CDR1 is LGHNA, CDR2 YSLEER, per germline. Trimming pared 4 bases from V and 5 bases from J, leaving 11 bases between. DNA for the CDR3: TGCGCCAGCAGCCCACAGTACGATACTGAAGCTTTCTTT. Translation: CASSPQYDTEAFF.

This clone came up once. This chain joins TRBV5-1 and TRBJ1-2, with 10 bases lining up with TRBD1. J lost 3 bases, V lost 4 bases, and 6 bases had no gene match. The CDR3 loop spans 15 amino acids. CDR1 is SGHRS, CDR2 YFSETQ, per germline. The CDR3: CASSLSGQGDYGYTF. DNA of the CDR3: TGCGCCAGCAGCCTATCCGGACAGGGGGACTATGGCTACACCTTC.

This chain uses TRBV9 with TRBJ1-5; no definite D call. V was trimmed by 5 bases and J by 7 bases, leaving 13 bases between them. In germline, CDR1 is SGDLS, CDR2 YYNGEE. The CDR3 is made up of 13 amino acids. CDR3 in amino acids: CASSTDAGQPQHF. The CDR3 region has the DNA TGTGCCAGCAGTACAGACGCAGGACAGCCCCAGCATTTT. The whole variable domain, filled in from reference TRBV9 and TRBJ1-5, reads DSGVTQTPKHLITATGQRVTLRCSPRSGDLSVYWYQQSLDQGLQFLIQYYNGEERAKGNILERFSAQQFPDLHSELNLSSLELGDSALYFCASSTDAGQPQHFGDGTRLSIL.

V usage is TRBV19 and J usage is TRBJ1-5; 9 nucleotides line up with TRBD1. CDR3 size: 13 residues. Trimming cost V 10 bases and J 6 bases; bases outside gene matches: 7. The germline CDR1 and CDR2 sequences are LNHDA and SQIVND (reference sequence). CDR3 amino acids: CATWDRVGQPQHF. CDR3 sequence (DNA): TGTGCCACCTGGGACAGGGTGGGTCAGCCCCAGCATTTT.

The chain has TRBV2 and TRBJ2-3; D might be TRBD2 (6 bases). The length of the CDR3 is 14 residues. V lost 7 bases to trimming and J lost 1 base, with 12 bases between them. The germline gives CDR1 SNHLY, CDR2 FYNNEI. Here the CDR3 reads CASNPGVRTDTQYF. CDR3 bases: TGTGCCAGCAACCCGGGGGTCCGCACAGATACGCAGTATTTT. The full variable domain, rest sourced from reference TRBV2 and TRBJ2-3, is EPEVTQTPSHQVTQMGQEVILRCVPISNHLYFYWYRQILGQKVEFLVSFYNNEISEKSEIFDDQFSVERPDGSNFTLKIRSTKLEDSAMYFCASNPGVRTDTQYFGPGTRLTVL.

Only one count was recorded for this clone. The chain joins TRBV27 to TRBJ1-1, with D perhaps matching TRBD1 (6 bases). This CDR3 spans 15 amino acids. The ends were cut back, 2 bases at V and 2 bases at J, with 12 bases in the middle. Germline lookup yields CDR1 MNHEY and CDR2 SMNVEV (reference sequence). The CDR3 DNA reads TGTGCCAGCAGTTTACGAGGACAGACAAACACTGAAGCTTTCTTT. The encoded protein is CASSLRGQTNTEAFF.

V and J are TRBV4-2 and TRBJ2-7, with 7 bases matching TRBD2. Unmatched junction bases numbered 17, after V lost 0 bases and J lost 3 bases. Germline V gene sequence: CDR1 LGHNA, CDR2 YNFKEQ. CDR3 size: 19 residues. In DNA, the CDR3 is TGTGCCAGCAGCCAAGATGGGGGACTACGAACAACGAGGAACTACGAGCAGTACTTC. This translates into CASSQDGGLRTTRNYEQYF.

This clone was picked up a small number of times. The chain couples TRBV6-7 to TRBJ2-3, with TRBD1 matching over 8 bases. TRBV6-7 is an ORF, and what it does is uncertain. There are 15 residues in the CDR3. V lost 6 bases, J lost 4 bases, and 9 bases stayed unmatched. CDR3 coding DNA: TGTGCCAGCAGCCGTGATCGACAGGGGTCAGATACGCAGTATTTT. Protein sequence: CASSRDRQGSDTQYF.

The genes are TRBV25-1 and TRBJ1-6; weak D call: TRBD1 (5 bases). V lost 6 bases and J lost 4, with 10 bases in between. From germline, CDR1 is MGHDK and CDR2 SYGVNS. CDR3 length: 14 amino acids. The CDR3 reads CASSTGLYNSPLHF. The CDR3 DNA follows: TGTGCCAGCAGCACGGGACTGTATAATTCACCCCTCCACTTT.

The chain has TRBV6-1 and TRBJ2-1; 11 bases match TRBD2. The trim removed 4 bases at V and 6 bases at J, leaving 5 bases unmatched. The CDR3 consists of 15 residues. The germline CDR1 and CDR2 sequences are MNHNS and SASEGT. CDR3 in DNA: TGTGCCAGCAGTGCCGGGACTAGCGGCTTCAATGAGCAGTTCTTC. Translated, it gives CASSAGTSGFNEQFF.

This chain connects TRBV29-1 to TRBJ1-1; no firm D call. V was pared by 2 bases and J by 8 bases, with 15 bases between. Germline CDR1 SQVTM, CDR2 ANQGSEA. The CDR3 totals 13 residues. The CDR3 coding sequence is TGCAGCGTTGAAAAATCCCTATCCCACGAAGCTTTCTTT. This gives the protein CSVEKSLSHEAFF.

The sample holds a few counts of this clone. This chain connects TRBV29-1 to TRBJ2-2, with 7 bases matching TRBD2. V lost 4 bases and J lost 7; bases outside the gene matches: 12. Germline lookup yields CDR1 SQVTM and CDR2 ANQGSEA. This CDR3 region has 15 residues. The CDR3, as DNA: TGCAGCGTTGTGCTTACGCTAGCGGTTCACGGGGAGCTGTTTTTT. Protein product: CSVVLTLAVHGELFF.

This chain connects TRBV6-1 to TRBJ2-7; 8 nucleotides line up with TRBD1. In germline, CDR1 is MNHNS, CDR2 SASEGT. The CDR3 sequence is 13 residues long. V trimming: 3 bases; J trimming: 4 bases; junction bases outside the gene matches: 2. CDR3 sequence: CASSEGQEYEQYF. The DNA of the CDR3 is TGTGCCAGCAGTGAGGGACAGGAATACGAGCAGTACTTC.

The DNA of the CDR3 is TGCAGCGTTGAGGCTGCTTTGACAGGGGCAGATACGCAGTATTTT. This sequence encodes CSVEAALTGADTQYF. The chain links TRBV29-1 to TRBJ2-3, with 8 nucleotides matching TRBD1. This CDR3 is built from 15 residues. CDR1 and CDR2 from the germline V gene are SQVTM and ANQGSEA. The V gene end was trimmed by 3 bases and the J gene end by 4 bases; junction bases not matched to a gene: 9.

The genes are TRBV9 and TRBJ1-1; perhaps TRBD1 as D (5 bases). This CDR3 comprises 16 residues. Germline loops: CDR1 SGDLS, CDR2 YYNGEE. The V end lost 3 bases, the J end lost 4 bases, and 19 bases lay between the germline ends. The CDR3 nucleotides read TGTGCCAGCAGCGAGAGAATCATGGGGGGGGGCACTGAAGCTTTCTTT. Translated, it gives CASSERIMGGGTEAFF.